The 7 T cell receptor beta chains below come from one sample, sequenced in a study of beta chain features in type 1 diabetes. The isolated RNA, all of it, was reverse transcribed, so expressed TCRB transcripts were what got sequenced. Assay: immunoSEQ multiplex PCR; the TCRdb copy retains only in-frame clones and omits some. The sample comprises about 240,000 clones, 25% to 30% of which are singletons, and 3.5% to 4% rests with the top ten. The specimen sequenced was central memory CD4+ T cells from blood. These receptor sequences come from a man in his thirties or forties in good health.

This clone came up a few times. J is TRBJ2-7 and V is TRBV5-1; 15 bases are a match to TRBD2. From germline, CDR1 is SGHRS and CDR2 YFSETQ. V was clipped by 8 bases and J by 3 bases; unmatched bases: 0. This CDR3 spans 13 amino acids. The CDR3 region has the DNA TGCGCCAGGGGACTAGCGGGAGGCTACGAGCAGTACTTC. Translated: CARGLAGGYEQYF.

V and J are TRBV4-1 and TRBJ2-1; 8 bases are a match to TRBD1. The junction had 4 bases not matched to a gene; V was cut back by 0 bases and J by 3 bases. Germline values: CDR1 MGHRA, CDR2 YSYEKL. The CDR3 runs 16 residues. As DNA, the CDR3 is TGCGCCAGCAGCCAAGATTTTGGGACAGGCTACAATGAGCAGTTCTTC. Residues: CASSQDFGTGYNEQFF.

The sample holds many counts of this clone. The rearrangement links TRBV5-1 to TRBJ2-3; D is unresolved. Germline V gives CDR1 SGHRS, CDR2 YFSETQ. The CDR3 spans 15 residues. Trimming took 1 base from V and 4 from J, leaving 13 bases between them. The CDR3 region has the DNA TGCGCCAGCAGCTTGATCGGCGGTCGCGCAGATACGCAGTATTTT. As protein: CASSLIGGRADTQYF.

The chain uses TRBV9 and TRBJ1-1; perhaps TRBD1 as D (5 bases). This CDR3 region has 16 residues. V shed 0 bases and J shed 7 bases, with 19 bases lying between them. CDR1 is SGDLS and CDR2 is YYNGEE in the germline V gene. The CDR3 DNA follows: TGTGCCAGCAGCGTAGCTACGCCGCTCCCGGGGGATGAAGCTTTCTTT. It specifies CASSVATPLPGDEAFF.

The V and J genes are TRBV4-3 and TRBJ2-1; 10 bases line up with TRBD2. The J segment lost 3 bases and the V segment lost 0 bases, leaving 2 bases of the junction unmatched. The CDR3 length is 16 residues. Germline V CDR1 and CDR2: LGHNA, YSLEER. This CDR3 reads CASSQEGLASYNEQFF. CDR3 sequence (DNA): TGCGCCAGCAGCCAAGAGGGACTAGCGAGCTACAATGAGCAGTTCTTC.

Of note for this clone: Other DNA sequences from this sample encode an identical CDR3 as well. The gene calls are TRBV20-1 and TRBJ2-7; no clear D gene. V gave up 4 bases and J gave up 3 bases, with 7 bases separating them. This CDR3 region has 11 residues. Germline CDR1 is DFQATT and CDR2 is SNEGSKA (reference sequence). The CDR3 nucleotides are TGCAGTGCTATCGGCAGCTACGAGCAGTACTTC. Its translation: CSAIGSYEQYF.

This clone has ten or more counts. Other DNA sequences within the sample encode an identical CDR3. CDR3 coding DNA: TGTGCCAGCAGCCAAGATCGGCGTCAGCCCCAGCATTTT. Translation gives CASSQDRRQPQHF. The chain links TRBV14 to TRBJ1-5; no definite D call. CDR3 length: 13 amino acids. In germline, CDR1 is SGHDN, CDR2 FVKESK. V dropped 0 bases and J dropped 6 bases, with 6 bases sitting between them.